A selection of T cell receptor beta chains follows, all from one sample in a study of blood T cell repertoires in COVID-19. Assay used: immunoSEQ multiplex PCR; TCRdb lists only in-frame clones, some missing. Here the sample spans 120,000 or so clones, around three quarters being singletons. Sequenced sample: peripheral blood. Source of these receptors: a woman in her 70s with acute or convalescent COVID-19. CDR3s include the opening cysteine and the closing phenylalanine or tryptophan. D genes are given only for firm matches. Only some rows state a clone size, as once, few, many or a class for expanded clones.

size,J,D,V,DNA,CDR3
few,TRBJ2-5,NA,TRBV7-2,TGTGCCAGCAGCTTACAGGGGATCCAAGAGACCCAGTACTTC,CASSLQGIQETQYF
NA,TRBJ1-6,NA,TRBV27,TGTGCCAGCAGGCGGAGCTCCTATAATTCACCCCTCCACTTT,CASRRSSYNSPLHF
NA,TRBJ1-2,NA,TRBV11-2,TGTGCCAGCAGCTTAGATCGTACAGGGAGGGCTGGCTACACCTTC,CASSLDRTGRAGYTF
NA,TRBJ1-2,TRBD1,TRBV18,TGTGCCAGCTCACCGGGACAGGGCCAAGCCAACTATGGCTACACCTTC,CASSPGQGQANYGYTF
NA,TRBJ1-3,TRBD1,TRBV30,TGTGCCTGGAGTTCGGACAGGGGAAACACCATATATTTT,CAWSSDRGNTIYF
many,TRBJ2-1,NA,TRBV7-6,TGTGCCAGCAGCTTATCGGGGGTCGGCAATGAGCAGTTCTTC,CASSLSGVGNEQFF
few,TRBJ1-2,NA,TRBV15,TGTGCCACCAGCAGAGATAGGGGCGCGGGGTATGGCTACACCTTC,CATSRDRGAGYGYTF
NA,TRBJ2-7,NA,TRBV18,TGTGCCAGCTCACCGACCAGGGGTTTCACCTACGAGCAGTACTTC,CASSPTRGFTYEQYF
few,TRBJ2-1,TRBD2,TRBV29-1,TGCAGCGTTGTCCCGGGACTAGCGGGCTCCTACAATGAGCAGTTCTTC,CSVVPGLAGSYNEQFF
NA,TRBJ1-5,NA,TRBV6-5,TGTGCCAGCAGCCATAGAGGGGGGGAGTCTCAGCCCCAGCATTTT,CASSHRGGESQPQHF
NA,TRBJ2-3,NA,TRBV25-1,TGTGCCAGCAGTGAATGGCGGCTTGACGGTACGCAGTATTTT,CASSEWRLDGTQYF
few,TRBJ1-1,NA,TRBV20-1,TGCAGTCTCAAAGGGGGCACTGAAGCTTTCTTT,CSLKGGTEAFF
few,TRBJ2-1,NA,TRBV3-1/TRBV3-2,TGTGCCAGCAGCCAAGATTCCCTGTCCCCCTACAATGAGCAGTTCTTC,CASSQDSLSPYNEQFF
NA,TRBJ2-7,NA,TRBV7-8,TGTGCCAGCAGCCTCATGTTAGCGGCCTCCTACGAGCAGTACTTC,CASSLMLAASYEQYF
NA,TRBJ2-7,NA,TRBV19,TGTGCCAGTAGTACCGCTCACAGCTCCTACGAGCAGTACTTC,CASSTAHSSYEQYF
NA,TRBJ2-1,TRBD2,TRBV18,TGTGCCAGCAAACGCCCGGGAGGGAACCTCAATGAGCAGTTCTTC,CASKRPGGNLNEQFF
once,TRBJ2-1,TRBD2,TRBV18,TGTGCCAGCTCACCAAAGAACTCGCGGGGGGGAGTTGAGCAGTTCTTC,CASSPKNSRGGVEQFF
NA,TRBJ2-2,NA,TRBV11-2,TGTGCCAGCAGCCCGGACTATAACACCGGGGAGCTGTTTTTT,CASSPDYNTGELFF
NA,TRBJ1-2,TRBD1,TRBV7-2,TGTGCCAGCAGCTTAATGGCGACAGGGGATGGCTACACCTTC,CASSLMATGDGYTF
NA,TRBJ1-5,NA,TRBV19,TGTGCCAGTAGTATCCGGGGGATGGTGCAGCCCCAGCATTTT,CASSIRGMVQPQHF
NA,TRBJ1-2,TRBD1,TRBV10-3,TGTGCCATCAAACCTGCAGGGGGCCGGGTTGACTATGGCTACACCTTC,CAIKPAGGRVDYGYTF
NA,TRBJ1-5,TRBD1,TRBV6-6,TGTGCCAGCAGCTCCGGACAGGGGCGAGGTCAGCCCCAGCATTTT,CASSSGQGRGQPQHF
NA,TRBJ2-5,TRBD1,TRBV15,TGTGCCACCAGCAGAGCCCGGGACAGGGGGTCGGAGACCCAGTACTTC,CATSRARDRGSETQYF
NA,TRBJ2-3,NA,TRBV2,TGTGCCAGCAGGGATCAGGGGATCAGCACAGATACGCAGTATTTT,CASRDQGISTDTQYF